This TCR beta chain came from a study of cytomegalovirus exposure and HLA in healthy donors. General observations from the study: A few of the chains that were CMV-associated were confirmed in vitro to be specific for CMV antigens.

Germline lookup yields CDR1 WNHNN and CDR2 SYGVQD (reference sequence). The CDR3 sequence is 15 residues long. V shed 2 bases and J shed 0 bases, with 8 bases lying between them. An approximately 130-subject validation cohort, separate from the approximately 670-subject first cohort, supplied the donors. As concerns this clone: The antigen is undetermined.

The assay was immunoSEQ multiplex PCR, and TCRdb's table has in-frame clones only and misses some. The table has under 400,000 clones, roughly 87% seen once. The sequenced sample consisted of PBMCs. The TCR was taken from a man aged 30 to 45 in good health and CMV-seronegative. This chain connects TRBV10-1 to TRBJ2-1, with a tentative D call TRBD2 (6 bases). CDR3 nucleotides: TGCGCCAGCAGTGAGGGGGGGATCTCCTACAATGAGCAGTTCTTC. It codes for CASSEGGISYNEQFF.